Presented here are 27 T cell receptor beta chains from one specimen sequenced in a study of blood T cell repertoires in COVID-19. Assay: immunoSEQ multiplex PCR; the TCRdb copy retains only in-frame clones and omits some. The table lists 200,000 to 250,000 clones, roughly 90% of them singletons, with 2.7% in the top ten. Sequenced material: peripheral blood. These receptors were collected from a woman aged 55-70 years with acute or convalescent COVID-19.

The V and J genes are TRBV11-3 and TRBJ2-3, with D unclear. The CDR3 totals 15 residues. Germline V CDR1 and CDR2: SGHNT, YENEEA. Trimming removed 1 base at V and 0 bases at J, with 8 bases between. CDR3 nucleotides: TGTGCCAGCAGCTTAGGCTTACAGAGCACAGATACGCAGTATTTT. Its protein product is CASSLGLQSTDTQYF. The whole variable domain, filled in from reference TRBV11-3 and TRBJ2-3, reads EAGVVQSPRYKIIEKKQPVAFWCNPISGHNTLYWYLQNLGQGPELLIRYENEEAVDDSQLPKDRFSAERLKGVDSTLKIQPAELGDSAVYLCASSLGLQSTDTQYFGPGTRLTVL.

V usage is TRBV7-2 and J usage is TRBJ2-1; 10 bases align to TRBD1. The CDR3 contains 15 residues. CDR1 and CDR2 from the germline V gene are SGHTA and FQGNSA. J was trimmed by 7 bases and V by 5 bases; bases with no gene match: 8. CDR3 loop: CASSTGTGAGNEQFF. The CDR3 region has the DNA TGTGCCAGCAGCACCGGGACAGGGGCAGGGAATGAGCAGTTCTTC.

The count of this clone is one. The chain joins TRBV25-1 to TRBJ2-3; 7 nucleotides agree with TRBD2. The CDR3 length is 15 residues. The J segment lost 2 bases and the V segment lost 5 bases, leaving 7 bases of the junction unmatched. CDR1 MGHDK and CDR2 SYGVNS come from the germline V gene. CDR3 sequence: CASSFLAGLTDTQYF. CDR3 nucleotides: TGTGCCAGCAGTTTTTTAGCGGGCCTCACAGATACGCAGTATTTT.

This chain joins TRBV11-2 and TRBJ2-1; TRBD2 is a possible D gene (6 bases). CDR3 size: 17 residues. V lost 5 bases and J lost 5, with 22 bases in between. Germline V gene lookup returns CDR1 SGHAT and CDR2 FQNNGV. CDR3 region: CASSAPRLSGRNNEQFF. Written as DNA, the CDR3 is TGTGCCAGCAGCGCGCCCAGGCTTAGCGGACGCAACAATGAGCAGTTCTTC.

This clone was detected only once. This CDR3 is also generated by other DNA sequences in the sample. The V call is TRBV6-2 or TRBV6-3, the J call TRBJ2-3; a weak D match, TRBD2 (5 bases). This CDR3 contains 15 residues. Trimming removed 2 bases from V and 0 bases from J, with 9 bases in between. Germline V gives CDR1 MNHEY, CDR2 SVGEGT. CDR3 amino acids: CASSYVRTSTDTQYF. The CDR3 region has the DNA TGTGCCAGCAGTTACGTTAGGACTAGCACAGATACGCAGTATTTT.

The chain employs TRBV9 and TRBJ1-1; D is uncertain. The CDR3 contains 13 residues. Trimming pared 4 bases from V and 3 bases from J, leaving 10 bases between. The V gene's germline CDR1 is SGDLS and CDR2 YYNGEE. In DNA, the CDR3 is TGTGCCAGCAGCCTTGAGGGAGACACTGAAGCTTTCTTT. Residues: CASSLEGDTEAFF.

V is TRBV27 and J is TRBJ2-1; TRBD2 might be the D (6 bases). V lost 3 bases, J lost 4 bases, and 19 bases lay in between. The CDR3 length is 17 residues. Germline CDR1 reads MNHEY; CDR2 reads SMNVEV (reference sequence). CDR3 region: CASSLVPIWDSYNEQFF. CDR3 nucleotides: TGTGCCAGCAGTTTGGTACCTATATGGGACTCTTACAATGAGCAGTTCTTC.

The V and J genes are TRBV6-1 and TRBJ1-2, with D possibly matching TRBD1 (5 bases). Germline V CDR1 and CDR2: MNHNS, SASEGT. This CDR3 has 13 residues. V shed 0 bases and J shed 3 bases, with 5 bases lying between them. Here the CDR3 DNA reads TGTGCCAGCAGTGAAGCCAGGGACTATGGCTACACCTTC. Translation gives CASSEARDYGYTF.

V is TRBV6-4 and J is TRBJ1-2, with D possibly being TRBD1 (5 bases). CDR3 length equals 14 residues. CDR1 MRHNA and CDR2 SNTAGT come from the germline V gene. Trimming cost V 0 bases and J 8 bases, with 13 bases left between them. The DNA of the CDR3 is TGTGCCAGCAGTGACTCAGGGGCAGTCCGAGGCTACACCTTC. Its protein product is CASSDSGAVRGYTF.

V is TRBV15 and J is TRBJ1-2, with 9 bases aligning to TRBD1. Germline V lookup: CDR1 LNHNV, CDR2 YYDKDF (reference sequence). J gave up 2 bases and V 0 bases, and 4 bases lay outside the gene matches. This CDR3 has 16 amino acids. CDR3: CATSRDLGQGNYGYTF. The CDR3 coding sequence is TGTGCCACCAGCAGAGATCTAGGACAGGGGAACTATGGCTACACCTTC.

V is TRBV19 and J is TRBJ2-1; 13 bases map to TRBD2. CDR1 and CDR2 from the germline V gene are LNHDA and SQIVND (reference sequence). V shed 7 bases, J shed 0 bases, and the junction held 6 bases outside the gene matches. The CDR3 is 17 residues long. The CDR3 nucleotides are TGTGCCAGTACGGCGGGGACTAGCGGGATCTCCTACAATGAGCAGTTCTTC. Residues: CASTAGTSGISYNEQFF.

The chain recombines TRBV29-1 with TRBJ2-3; D is perhaps TRBD2 (6 bases). This CDR3 spans 15 amino acids. With 7 bases removed from V and 1 base from J, the gap between germline ends came to 18 bases. The germline CDR1 and CDR2 sequences are SQVTM and ANQGSEA. Here the CDR3 DNA reads TGCAGCGCAACGGTGGGGGGAAGGGGCACAGATACGCAGTATTTT. Its translation: CSATVGGRGTDTQYF.

The J gene is TRBJ1-2, the V gene TRBV6-2 or TRBV6-3; D is undetermined. V gave up 6 bases and J gave up 8 bases, with 16 bases separating them. CDR1 MNHEY and CDR2 SVGEGT come from the germline V gene. CDR3 length equals 13 residues. The CDR3 nucleotides are TGTGCCAGCAGCCACCCCCCGGGAGACGGCTACACCTTC. Translation gives CASSHPPGDGYTF.

The chain uses TRBV11-2 and TRBJ1-2; D perhaps matches TRBD1 (5 bases). The CDR3 totals 13 residues. Germline V lookup: CDR1 SGHAT, CDR2 FQNNGV. V was pared by 5 bases and J by 6 bases, with 13 bases between. CDR3: CASSATGWNGYTF. The CDR3 DNA is TGTGCCAGCAGCGCCACAGGTTGGAATGGCTACACCTTC.

The CDR3 nucleotides are TGTGCCACCAGCAGAGATCCTCGCCAAGAGACCCAGTACTTC. It is translated as CATSRDPRQETQYF. The V gene is TRBV15, the J gene TRBJ2-5; no clear D gene. Trimming took 0 bases from V and 1 from J, leaving 6 bases between them. Germline-derived CDR1 and CDR2 are LNHNV and YYDKDF (reference sequence). This CDR3 comprises 14 residues.

The chain carries TRBV6-5 and TRBJ2-7, with 7 nucleotides matching TRBD1. V shed 6 bases, J shed 3 bases, and the junction held 11 bases outside the gene matches. The CDR3 sequence is 15 residues long. Germline V gives CDR1 MNHEY, CDR2 SVGAGI. The CDR3 spells CASSRDRAPLYEQYF. The CDR3 DNA reads TGTGCCAGCAGCAGAGACAGGGCCCCCCTCTACGAGCAGTACTTC.

The chain employs TRBV3-1 (or the pseudogene TRBV3-2) and TRBJ1-3, with 8 positions matching TRBD1. Losses at the gene ends were 4 bases for V and 4 bases for J; bases not matched to a gene: 9. Germline V lookup: CDR1 LGHDT, CDR2 YNNKEL (reference sequence). This CDR3 region has 16 residues. CDR3 nucleotides: TGTGCCAGCAGCCTCCCCGGACAGGGAGTAGGAAACACCATATATTTT. This translates into CASSLPGQGVGNTIYF.

This rearrangement joins TRBV5-5 to TRBJ1-2; the match to TRBD1 covers 8 bases. CDR1 is SGHKS and CDR2 is YYEKEE in the germline V gene (reference sequence). The V and J ends lost 1 base and 7 bases, in that order; junction bases with no gene match: 9. This CDR3 is built from 15 residues. The CDR3 spells CASSLPSGGGSGYTF. For the CDR3, the DNA is TGTGCCAGCAGCTTGCCTTCAGGGGGCGGGAGTGGCTACACCTTC.

This chain's CDR3 is CASSVGVLAGSNEQFF. The DNA for the CDR3 is TGTGCCAGCAGTGTAGGTGTACTAGCGGGGTCCAATGAGCAGTTCTTC. The rearrangement joins TRBV6-4 to TRBJ2-1; TRBD2 agrees at 10 bases. The ends lost 4 bases at V and 6 bases at J; junction bases unmatched: 9. The length of the CDR3 is 16 residues. Looked up from germline, CDR1 is MRHNA and CDR2 is SNTAGT.

Here the CDR3 reads CASSVNRGNTEAFF. Here the CDR3 DNA reads TGCGCCAGCAGTGTAAACAGGGGAAACACTGAAGCTTTCTTT. V is TRBV10-2 and J is TRBJ1-1; 7 nucleotides agree with TRBD1. Unmatched junction bases numbered 4, after V lost 4 bases and J lost 2 bases. Germline CDR1 reads WSHSY; CDR2 reads SAAADI. CDR3 length equals 14 residues.

In this sample, this clone turned up once. The chain has TRBV13 and TRBJ2-1; 7 bases are shared with TRBD1. CDR3 length: 14 amino acids. Germline V CDR1 and CDR2: PRHDT, FYEKMQ (reference sequence). The trim removed 5 bases at V and 3 bases at J, leaving 4 bases unmatched. In DNA form, the CDR3 reads TGTGCCAGCAGCCCCCGGACAGGCTACAATGAGCAGTTCTTC. Translation: CASSPRTGYNEQFF.

This chain links TRBV2 with TRBJ1-1; the D gene is possibly TRBD1 (5 bases). V lost 6 bases and J lost 1, with 12 bases in between. CDR3 length equals 14 residues. Germline V lookup: CDR1 SNHLY, CDR2 FYNNEI. The CDR3 is CASSLREGNTEAFF. The CDR3 nucleotides are TGTGCCAGCAGCCTCAGGGAGGGGAACACTGAAGCTTTCTTT.

CDR3 amino acids: CASSPTGNFNEKLFF. The CDR3 DNA is TGTGCCAGCTCACCAACGGGGAACTTTAATGAAAAACTGTTTTTT. The V and J genes are TRBV18 and TRBJ1-4, with D unclear. This CDR3 has 15 residues. Between the trimmed V and J ends, which lost 2 bases and 4 bases, there was a span of 11 bases. Looked up from germline, CDR1 is KGHSH and CDR2 is LQKENI.

The table lists this clone with a few counts. The V and J genes are TRBV30 and TRBJ1-1, with TRBD1 matching over 9 bases. The CDR3 totals 14 residues. V lost 5 bases to trimming and J lost 4 bases; unmatched junction nucleotides: 8. Germline CDR1 and CDR2: GTSNPN and SVGIG (reference sequence). CDR3 amino acids: CAWRRDRETTEAFF. CDR3 coding DNA: TGTGCCTGGCGTCGGGACAGGGAGACCACTGAAGCTTTCTTT. Full variable domain (rest looked up from reference TRBV30 and TRBJ1-1): SQTIHQWPATLVQPVGSPLSLECTVEGTSNPNLYWYRQAAGRGLQLLFYSVGIGQISSEVPQNLSASRPQDRQFILSSKKLLLSDSGFYLCAWRRDRETTEAFFGQGTRLTVV.

V usage is TRBV13 and J usage is TRBJ1-1, with D uncertain. The CDR3 consists of 17 residues. The V and J ends lost 5 bases and 4 bases respectively, with 23 bases between them. Germline values: CDR1 PRHDT, CDR2 FYEKMQ (reference sequence). CDR3: CASSQGLWGIVGTEAFF. The CDR3 bases are TGTGCCAGCAGCCAAGGACTGTGGGGTATTGTGGGCACTGAAGCTTTCTTT.

This clone appeared a few times. This rearrangement joins TRBV19 to TRBJ2-5, with 10 nucleotides matching TRBD2. Germline CDR1 LNHDA, CDR2 SQIVND (reference sequence). V lost 2 bases, J lost 5 bases, and 5 bases stayed unmatched. This CDR3 is 15 amino acids long. The CDR3 loop is CASSISGRALETQYF. The CDR3 nucleotides read TGTGCCAGTAGTATAAGCGGGAGGGCCCTTGAGACCCAGTACTTC.

The chain uses TRBV6-2 or TRBV6-3 and TRBJ2-7; 7 bases agree with TRBD1. Per germline, CDR1 MNHEY and CDR2 SVGEGT. The CDR3 spans 14 residues. The ends lost 4 bases at V and 0 bases at J; junction bases unmatched: 3. Written as DNA, the CDR3 is TGTGCCAGCAGTTTCGGGACAGCCTCCTACGAGCAGTACTTC. Its protein is CASSFGTASYEQYF.